The 15 T cell receptor beta chains below come from one sample, sequenced in a study of beta chain features in type 1 diabetes. Sequenced material consisted of expressed TCRB transcripts (all of the isolated RNA was reverse transcribed). The table came from immunoSEQ multiplex PCR; TCRdb's copy has only in-frame clones and leaves some out. The table lists 310,000 or so clones, 11% of them singletons. Material for sequencing was naive CD4+ T cells from blood. Every receptor here comes from a woman aged 25-40 years in good health.

This clone came up a few times. Compared with germline, one end of the junction differs, possibly owing to a read error. This chain connects TRBV7-7 to TRBJ2-5, with D perhaps matching TRBD1 (6 bases). CDR3 length: 15 amino acids. Germline CDR1 and CDR2: SSHAT and FNYEAQ (reference sequence). CDR3 in DNA: TGTGCTAGCAGCTTAGGCGGCGTAGGGGGAGAGACCCAGTACTTC. Amino acid sequence: CASSLGGVGGETQYF.

For the CDR3, the DNA is TGTGCCAGCTCACCCTCGACAGCTAATGAAAAACTGTTTTTT. This encodes CASSPSTANEKLFF. The chain carries TRBV18 and TRBJ1-4; D is perhaps TRBD1 (5 bases). CDR1 and CDR2 from the germline V gene are KGHSH and LQKENI. This CDR3 is 14 amino acids long. Between the trimmed V and J ends, which lost 3 bases and 3 bases, there was a span of 8 bases. The variable domain in full, completed from reference TRBV18 and TRBJ1-4, reads NAGVMQNPRHLVRRRGQEARLRCSPMKGHSHVYWYRQLPEEGLKFMVYLQKENIIDESGMPKERFSAEFPKEGPSILRIQQVVRGDSAAYFCASSPSTANEKLFFGSGTQLSVL.

This clone was recorded a few times. The chain combines TRBV30 with TRBJ2-1; weak D call: TRBD2 (6 bases). Germline assignment: CDR1 GTSNPN and CDR2 SVGIG (reference sequence). The CDR3 has 14 residues. Between the trimmed V and J ends, which lost 0 bases and 5 bases, there was a span of 11 bases. CDR3 DNA sequence: TGTGCCTGGAGTGTTGTTGCGGGAAACAATGAGCAGTTCTTC. Amino acids: CAWSVVAGNNEQFF. The full variable domain, completed using reference TRBV30 and TRBJ2-1, is SQTIHQWPATLVQPVGSPLSLECTVEGTSNPNLYWYRQAAGRGLQLLFYSVGIGQISSEVPQNLSASRPQDRQFILSSKKLLLSDSGFYLCAWSVVAGNNEQFFGPGTRLTVL.

In this sample, this clone turned up a few times. The chain employs TRBV6-6 and TRBJ1-5; tentatively, D is TRBD1 (5 bases). Trimming removed 2 bases from V and 3 bases from J, with 11 bases in between. Germline CDR1 reads MNHNY; CDR2 reads SVGAGI (reference sequence). This CDR3 comprises 15 residues. The CDR3 DNA follows: TGTGCCAGCAGTTACGCGGACAAGGCCAATCAGCCCCAGCATTTT. As protein: CASSYADKANQPQHF.

This clone showed up just a few times. The chain links TRBV18 to TRBJ2-3; 9 nucleotides match TRBD2. J gave up 2 bases and V 4 bases, and 1 base lay outside the gene matches. Germline V gene sequence: CDR1 KGHSH, CDR2 LQKENI. The CDR3 is made up of 14 amino acids. The CDR3 bases are TGTGCCAGCTCACAGCGGGAGGTCACAGATACGCAGTATTTT. Translated: CASSQREVTDTQYF. Complete variable domain (other parts from reference TRBV18 and TRBJ2-3): NAGVMQNPRHLVRRRGQEARLRCSPMKGHSHVYWYRQLPEEGLKFMVYLQKENIIDESGMPKERFSAEFPKEGPSILRIQQVVRGDSAAYFCASSQREVTDTQYFGPGTRLTVL.

This clone was found a few times. The genes are TRBV7-2 and TRBJ2-5; no clear D gene. Trimming left V 2 bases short and J 2 bases short, with 9 bases between. CDR3 length: 14 residues. Germline assignment: CDR1 SGHTA and CDR2 FQGNSA. Written as DNA, the CDR3 is TGTGCCAGCAGCTTACGGTCAGCGCAAGAGACCCAGTACTTC. Its translation: CASSLRSAQETQYF.

Comments on this clone: The junction does not match germline at one end; this may be a read error. The V call is TRBV11-2, the J call TRBJ2-5; TRBD1 might be the D (5 bases). Per the germline V gene, CDR1 is SGHAT and CDR2 is FQNNGV. CDR3 length: 16 residues. The chain's CDR3 is CASSLVTSTVQETQYF. Written as DNA, the CDR3 is TGTGCCAGCAGTTTAGTAACATCGACAGTTCAAGAGACCCAGTACTTC.

This clone has only a few counts. The V gene is TRBV9, the J gene TRBJ2-5; a possible D gene is TRBD1 (6 bases). This CDR3 spans 17 amino acids. The germline CDR1 and CDR2 sequences are SGDLS and YYNGEE. V was shortened by 0 bases and J by 2 bases, with 17 bases between the two germline ends. The CDR3 loop is CASSVGTGTRYQETQYF. The CDR3 DNA sequence: TGTGCCAGCAGCGTAGGGACCGGGACAAGATATCAAGAGACCCAGTACTTC.

The chain combines TRBV11-2 with TRBJ2-7; 10 nucleotides agree with TRBD1. CDR1 SGHAT and CDR2 FQNNGV come from the germline V gene. The CDR3 length is 14 residues. V shed 1 base and J 12 bases; nucleotides not matched to a gene: 9. The CDR3 DNA follows: TGTGCCAGCAGCTTAGCCCAGCAAGGACAGGGGGGGTACTTC. Protein sequence: CASSLAQQGQGGYF.

The chain joins TRBV19 to TRBJ2-3, with D perhaps TRBD1 (5 bases). CDR3 size: 15 residues. Germline CDR1 and CDR2: LNHDA and SQIVND (reference sequence). Trimming cost V 1 base and J 6 bases, with 14 bases left between them. CDR3 residues: CASSIGQSSQDTQYF. Here the CDR3 DNA reads TGTGCCAGTAGTATAGGACAGTCGTCCCAGGATACGCAGTATTTT.

This clone occurred a few times. The chain links TRBV7-9 to TRBJ2-5, with 9 bases identical to TRBD2. Germline V gives CDR1 SEHNR, CDR2 FQNEAQ (reference sequence). The CDR3 has 13 amino acids. After removal of 4 bases from V and 5 bases from J, the junction contained 2 bases not matched to a gene. The CDR3 sequence: CASSSSGRETQYF. Written as DNA, the CDR3 is TGTGCCAGCAGCTCCAGCGGGAGGGAGACCCAGTACTTC.

This clone was recorded only once. V gene TRBV5-6 combines with J gene TRBJ2-1, with a weak D call TRBD2 (5 bases). The CDR3 is 17 amino acids. Germline values: CDR1 SGHDT, CDR2 YYEEEE. The ends were cut back, 3 bases at V and 1 base at J, with 17 bases in the middle. The DNA of the CDR3 is TGTGCCAGCAGCTGGCTTGTGGGAGTCGGGTCCTACAATGAGCAGTTCTTC. Amino acid sequence: CASSWLVGVGSYNEQFF.

The rearrangement uses TRBV28 and TRBJ2-3, with 8 bases that match TRBD2. CDR1 is MDHEN and CDR2 is SYDVKM in the germline V gene. Trimming took 2 bases from V and 4 from J; bases not matched to a gene: 8. The CDR3 totals 16 residues. This chain's CDR3 is CASSLKAGGRPDTQYF. Written as DNA, the CDR3 is TGTGCCAGCAGTTTAAAAGCTGGCGGGAGGCCAGATACGCAGTATTTT. The whole variable domain, remainder taken from reference TRBV28 and TRBJ2-3, is DVKVTQSSRYLVKRTGEKVFLECVQDMDHENMFWYRQDPGLGLRLIYFSYDVKMKEKGDIPEGYSVSREKKERFSLILESASTNQTSMYLCASSLKAGGRPDTQYFGPGTRLTVL.

This clone occurred a few times. J is TRBJ2-5 and V is TRBV4-3; TRBD1 matches at 8 bases. The ends lost 0 bases at V and 5 bases at J; junction bases unmatched: 11. CDR3 size: 17 residues. In germline, CDR1 is LGHNA, CDR2 YSLEER. The CDR3 region is CASSQDSRGRVWETQYF. The CDR3 nucleotides are TGCGCCAGCAGCCAAGATTCCAGGGGGCGCGTTTGGGAGACCCAGTACTTC.

This chain uses TRBV28 with TRBJ1-2, with 10 bases matching TRBD1. With V trimmed by 5 bases and J by 1 base, 4 bases remained unmatched. CDR3 length equals 15 residues. CDR1 MDHEN and CDR2 SYDVKM come from the germline V gene. CDR3 residues: CASSSRDRGNYGYTF. The CDR3 DNA follows: TGTGCCAGCAGTAGCCGGGACAGGGGTAACTATGGCTACACCTTC.